The present entry profiles one T cell receptor (beta chain) with its context. Its antigen is undetermined. This specimen belongs to a study of CD8 T cells in ankylosing spondylitis. Deletions cut 1 base from V and 4 bases from J, with 2 bases between. The CDR3 is 11 residues long. From germline, CDR1 is SNHLY and CDR2 FYNNEI. Each CDR3 protein is one row after TCRdb ran MiXCR on the 5' RACE reads. The sample consists of about 250,000 distinct CDR3 sequences, under 35% of them appearing once. Study-level points and caveats: The study identified a TCR beta motif of under ten highly homologous variants that appeared characteristic of ankylosing spondylitis blood. Previously reported in reactive arthritis synovial fluid and blood were some of the motif variants.

The J gene is TRBJ2-7, the V gene TRBV2; D remains unclear. The sequence came from a male donor with ankylosing spondylitis or in good health (not recorded which). The sequencing sample was made of blood, either unsorted or a sorted T cell fraction (not recorded which). CDR3 in DNA: TGTGCCAGCAGTGAAGAGTACGAGCAGTACTTC. Translating it yields CASSEEYEQYF.